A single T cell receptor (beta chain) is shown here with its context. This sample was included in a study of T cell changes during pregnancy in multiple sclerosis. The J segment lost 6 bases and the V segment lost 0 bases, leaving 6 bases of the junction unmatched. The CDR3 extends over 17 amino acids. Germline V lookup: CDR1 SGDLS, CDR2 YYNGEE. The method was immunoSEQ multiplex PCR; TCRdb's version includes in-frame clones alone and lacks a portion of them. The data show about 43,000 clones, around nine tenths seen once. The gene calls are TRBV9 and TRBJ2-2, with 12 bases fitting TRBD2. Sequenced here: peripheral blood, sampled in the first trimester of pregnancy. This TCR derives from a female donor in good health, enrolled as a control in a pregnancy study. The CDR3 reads CASSVGGLAGGSGELFF. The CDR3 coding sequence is TGTGCCAGCAGCGTAGGAGGGCTAGCGGGAGGGTCCGGGGAGCTGTTTTTT.